The table lists the clone carrying this T cell receptor beta chain with many counts. The antigen is undetermined. One entry per CDR3 protein results from TCRdb running MiXCR on the RT-PCR reads. The profile shows about 480,000 distinct CDR3 sequences, roughly 9.8% of them singletons. This CDR3 comprises 14 residues. Germline-derived CDR1 and CDR2 are ENHRY and SYGVKD. V lost 9 bases, J lost 0 bases, and 14 bases lay in between. This entry comes from a study of response to subunit inactivated influenza vaccine. Overall study results and limits: The authors suggested that every seasonal influenza vaccination recruits few new T cells.

The clonotype was recovered from a man aged 50-60 years who received an inactivated influenza vaccine. The rearrangement joins TRBV10-3 to TRBJ1-1, with D unclear. Sequences were derived from PBMCs from blood, sampled 40 to 50 days after vaccination. The CDR3 region has the DNA TGTGCCATATCCCAGTCAGCCCTGAACACTGAAGCTTTCTTT. Translation gives CAISQSALNTEAFF.